The 20 T cell receptor beta chains presented below share a single source sample, sequenced in a study of T cell repertoires in cytomegalovirus infection. TCRdb reanalysed the reads using MiXCR and keeps one entry per CDR3 protein. Of roughly 990,000 distinct CDR3 sequences listed, about 33% are singletons. Their target antigens are unknown. Specimen: cultured CD8+ T cells from PBMCs, collected from culture after CMV antigen stimulation. The source of these receptors is a human donor in good health (CMV status not recorded). Some clones in this sample may be carry-over from other donors' samples.

The sample holds a few counts of this clonotype. This chain uses TRBV24-1 with TRBJ2-7; D tentatively reads TRBD1 or TRBD2 (5 bases each). CDR1 and CDR2 from the germline V gene are KGHDR and SFDVKD. The germline V and J ends were trimmed by 5 bases and 0 bases, with 19 bases remaining between them. The CDR3 has 17 amino acids. The CDR3 nucleotides read TGTGCCACCAGTGCTTTTTCTGGGGGATGTGGCTCCTACGAGCAGTACGTC. It codes for CATSAFSGGCGSYEQYV.

The chain uses TRBV12-3 or TRBV12-4 and TRBJ2-3; D is tentatively TRBD1 or TRBD2 (6 bases each). Deletions cut 7 bases from V and 5 bases from J, with 22 bases between. CDR3 length equals 16 residues. CDR3 residues: CASTGSGGLLVDTQYF. The CDR3, as DNA: TGTGCCAGCACGGGCTCCGGGGGCCTACTGGTAGATACGCAGTATTTT.

The chain joins TRBV4-1 to TRBJ1-1, with D uncertain. Germline loops: CDR1 MGHRA, CDR2 YSYEKL. Deletions cut 0 bases from V and 4 bases from J, with 12 bases between. This CDR3 is 15 amino acids long. CDR3 coding DNA: TGCGCCAGCAGCCAAGATGGTCGGACTTTCACTGAAGCTTTCTTT. It encodes CASSQDGRTFTEAFF.

This chain links TRBV19 with TRBJ2-1; D could derive from TRBD1 or TRBD2 (5 bases each). V gave up 2 bases and J gave up 1 base, with 12 bases separating them. Germline CDR1 and CDR2: LNHDA and SQIVND (reference sequence). The CDR3 loop spans 16 amino acids. The DNA of the CDR3 is TGTGCCAGTAGTATATCCGGGGCTATGTCCTACAATGAGCAGTTCTTC. It encodes CASSISGAMSYNEQFF.

The chain combines TRBV4-3 with TRBJ2-3, with 8 bases that match TRBD2. Trimming cost V 0 bases and J 4 bases; bases outside gene matches: 9. Germline V lookup: CDR1 LGHNA, CDR2 YSLEER. The CDR3 spans 17 residues. The CDR3 sequence is CASSQDRAGGISDTQYF. The CDR3 region has the DNA TGCGCCAGCAGCCAAGATAGGGCGGGGGGTATCTCAGATACGCAGTATTTT.

This clonotype has more than one count but fewer than ten. V gene TRBV2 combines with J gene TRBJ1-1; maybe TRBD1 (6 bases). Trimming shortened V by 8 bases and J by 1 base, and 14 bases separated the two germline ends. CDR3 length equals 14 residues. Germline V gene lookup returns CDR1 SNHLY and CDR2 FYNNEI. The CDR3 loop reads CASCRGAGNTEAFF. CDR3 nucleotide sequence: TGTGCCAGCTGTCGGGGGGCAGGGAACACTGAAGCTTTCTTT.

In its sample, this clonotype was seen a few times. In DNA, the CDR3 is TGTGCCAGCAGCTTTGAAGGTTTCCGTGGGTACGAGCAGTACTTC. Its protein is CASSFEGFRGYEQYF. The gene calls are TRBV7-9 and TRBJ2-7; D uncertain. This CDR3 has 15 amino acids. With 3 bases removed from V and 4 bases from J, the gap between germline ends came to 16 bases. Germline-derived CDR1 and CDR2 are SEHNR and FQNEAQ (reference sequence). The full variable domain, in which reference TRBV7-9 and TRBJ2-7 provide the parts outside the CDR3, is DTGVSQNPRHKITKRGQNVTFRCDPISEHNRLYWYRQTLGQGPEFLTYFQNEAQLEKSRLLSDRFSAERPKGSFSTLEIQRTEQGDSAMYLCASSFEGFRGYEQYFGPGTRLTVT.

This chain joins TRBV9 and TRBJ2-1; 11 bases fit TRBD2. CDR3 length: 14 amino acids. V gave up 2 bases and J gave up 9 bases; unmatched junction bases: 4. CDR1 SGDLS and CDR2 YYNGEE come from the germline V gene. In DNA, the CDR3 is TGTGCCAGCAGCGTTAGCGGGGGGGCCGTTGAGCAGTTCTTC. It yields the protein CASSVSGGAVEQFF.

This clonotype was seen a handful of times. CDR3 in DNA: TGTGCCAGTACTAAGACTCGGCGAGCGGGGGGGGACAATGAGCAGTTCTTC. Residues: CASTKTRRAGGDNEQFF. The gene calls are TRBV19 and TRBJ2-1; 10 bases map to TRBD2. The germline V gene encodes CDR1 LNHDA and CDR2 SQIVND (reference sequence). The V and J ends lost 7 bases and 5 bases, in that order; junction bases with no gene match: 14. This CDR3 has 17 residues. Using reference TRBV19 and TRBJ2-1 for the parts outside the CDR3, the full variable domain is DGGITQSPKYLFRKEGQNVTLSCEQNLNHDAMYWYRQDPGQGLRLIYYSQIVNDFQKGDIAEGYSVSREKKESFPLTVTSAQKNPTAFYLCASTKTRRAGGDNEQFFGPGTRLTVL.

This clonotype was picked up many times. This chain links TRBV20-1 with TRBJ2-1, with 7 bases identical to TRBD1. The V gene's germline CDR1 is DFQATT and CDR2 SNEGSKA (reference sequence). CDR3 length: 17 amino acids. V trimming: 0 bases; J trimming: 7 bases; junction bases outside the gene matches: 15. The CDR3 protein is CSARDVVRGGNRNEQFF. DNA of the CDR3: TGCAGTGCTAGAGATGTAGTAAGAGGGGGCAATCGGAATGAGCAGTTCTTC.

This clonotype occurred many times. The gene calls are TRBV7-9 and TRBJ2-5, with 13 bases matching TRBD2. Germline values: CDR1 SEHNR, CDR2 FQNEAQ (reference sequence). The CDR3 contains 16 residues. V shed 3 bases and J 9 bases; nucleotides not matched to a gene: 10. CDR3 coding DNA: TGTGCCAGCAGCTTCATCGGGGGACTAGCGGGATCGGCCCAGTACTTC. Translation gives CASSFIGGLAGSAQYF.

The genes are TRBV7-6 and TRBJ2-2, with 10 bases identical to TRBD1. The CDR3 has 17 amino acids. J lost 3 bases, V lost 5 bases, and 9 bases had no gene match. The V gene's germline CDR1 is SGHVS and CDR2 FNYEAQ. For the CDR3, the DNA is TGTGCCAGCAGCCCGGGACAGGGGACGATGTACACCGGGGAGCTGTTTTTT. It translates to CASSPGQGTMYTGELFF.

Concerning this clonotype itself: One junction end does not reproduce the germline sequence, and a read error may be involved. This chain connects TRBV12-3 or TRBV12-4 to TRBJ2-7; 9 positions match TRBD2. This CDR3 is 16 amino acids long. DNA of the CDR3: TGTGCCTGCAGTTTGGATTTAGCGGGGGCCCTTTACGAGCAGTACTTC. It is translated as CACSLDLAGALYEQYF.

The genes are TRBV5-1 and TRBJ2-1; 8 nucleotides line up with TRBD1. V was pared by 4 bases and J by 5 bases, with 5 bases of the junction left unmatched. In germline, CDR1 is SGHRS, CDR2 YFSETQ. This CDR3 spans 14 amino acids. The CDR3 reads CASSARGLDNEQFF. The CDR3 DNA follows: TGCGCCAGCAGCGCCAGGGGGCTCGACAATGAGCAGTTCTTC.

For this clonotype: A junction boundary mismatches the germline segment, possibly from a read error. This chain connects TRBV4-1 to TRBJ2-3; a possible D gene is TRBD2 (7 bases). This CDR3 contains 15 residues. The V gene's germline CDR1 is MGHRA and CDR2 YSYEKL. CDR3 amino acids: CANSQGGGSGDTQYF. In nucleotides, the CDR3 is TGTGCCAACAGCCAAGGGGGGGGATCGGGGGATACGCAGTATTTT.

This clonotype occurred a few times. V usage is TRBV6-5 and J usage is TRBJ1-1, with 7 nucleotides matching TRBD1. Trimming at V came to 6 bases and at J to 2 bases, leaving 12 bases not matched to a gene. Germline assignment: CDR1 MNHEY and CDR2 SVGAGI. This CDR3 region has 16 residues. The CDR3 DNA reads TGTGCCAGCAGGACGGGACAGAGGGGGAAAAACACTGAAGCTTTCTTT. Translating gives CASRTGQRGKNTEAFF.

Comments on this clonotype: The junction departs from germline at one end; a sequencing error may be responsible. V is TRBV9 and J is TRBJ1-2, with D unresolved. CDR3 length: 13 amino acids. Germline assignment: CDR1 SGDLS and CDR2 YYNGEE. The DNA for the CDR3 is TGTGCCAGCAGCGCGATCCGCCGCGCAGTCTCCGCCTTC. This codes for CASSAIRRAVSAF. The complete variable domain, with remaining parts taken from reference TRBV9 and TRBJ1-2, reads DSGVTQTPKHLITATGQRVTLRCSPRSGDLSVYWYQQSLDQGLQFLIQYYNGEERAKGNILERFSAQQFPDLHSELNLSSLELGDSALYFCASSAIRRAVSAFGSGTRLTVV.

This clonotype was picked up a small number of times. This chain connects TRBV25-1 to TRBJ2-2, with 7 positions matching TRBD2. This CDR3 has 14 amino acids. The ends lost 4 bases at V and 5 bases at J; junction bases unmatched: 4. The V gene's germline CDR1 is MGHDK and CDR2 SYGVNS. The chain's CDR3 is CASSGGLVTGELFF. The CDR3 DNA reads TGTGCCAGCAGTGGAGGACTAGTGACCGGGGAGCTGTTTTTT.

The rearrangement joins TRBV12-3 or TRBV12-4 to TRBJ1-3, with TRBD1 as a possible D gene (5 bases). The CDR3 is made up of 14 amino acids. V was trimmed by 6 bases and J by 7 bases, leaving 16 bases between them. CDR3 amino acids: CASSTTGGFNTIYF. Written as DNA, the CDR3 is TGTGCCAGCAGCACTACCGGGGGTTTCAACACCATATATTTT.

The CDR3 sequence: CASSPYRSYNSPLHF. As DNA, the CDR3 is TGTGCCAGCAGTCCCTACAGGTCCTATAATTCACCCCTCCACTTT. This sequence joins TRBV6-5 and TRBJ1-6, with D possibly being TRBD1 (5 bases). The germline V gene encodes CDR1 MNHEY and CDR2 SVGAGI. V was clipped by 5 bases and J by 1 base, with 9 bases between them. The CDR3 runs to 15 residues.